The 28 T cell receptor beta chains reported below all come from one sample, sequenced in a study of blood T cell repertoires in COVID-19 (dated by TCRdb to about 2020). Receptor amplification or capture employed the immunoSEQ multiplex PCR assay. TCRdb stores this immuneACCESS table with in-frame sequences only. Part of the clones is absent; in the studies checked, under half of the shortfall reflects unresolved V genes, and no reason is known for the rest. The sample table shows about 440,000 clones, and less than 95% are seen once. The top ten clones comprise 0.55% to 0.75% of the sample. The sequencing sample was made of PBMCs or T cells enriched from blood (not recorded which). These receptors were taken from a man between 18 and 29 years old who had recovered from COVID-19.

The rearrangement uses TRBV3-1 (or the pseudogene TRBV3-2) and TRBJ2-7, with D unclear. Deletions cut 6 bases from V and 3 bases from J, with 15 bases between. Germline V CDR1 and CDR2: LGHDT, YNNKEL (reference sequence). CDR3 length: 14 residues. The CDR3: CASRRSVESYEQYF. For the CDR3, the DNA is TGTGCCAGCAGACGCTCGGTGGAGAGCTACGAGCAGTACTTC.

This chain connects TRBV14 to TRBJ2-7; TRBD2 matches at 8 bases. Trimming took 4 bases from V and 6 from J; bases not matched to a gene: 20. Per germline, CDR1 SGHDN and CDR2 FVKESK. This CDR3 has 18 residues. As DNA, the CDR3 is TGTGCCAGCAGCCCCGGGGCAGGGCTAGCGGGTTTTGGGAGCGAGCAGTACTTC. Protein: CASSPGAGLAGFGSEQYF.

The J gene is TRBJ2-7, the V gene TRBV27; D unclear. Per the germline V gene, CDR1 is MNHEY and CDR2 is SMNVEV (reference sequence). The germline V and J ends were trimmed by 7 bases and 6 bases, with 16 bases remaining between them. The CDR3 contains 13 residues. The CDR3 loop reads CASKTLLVGEQYF. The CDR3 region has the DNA TGTGCCAGCAAAACACTTCTAGTGGGCGAGCAGTACTTC.

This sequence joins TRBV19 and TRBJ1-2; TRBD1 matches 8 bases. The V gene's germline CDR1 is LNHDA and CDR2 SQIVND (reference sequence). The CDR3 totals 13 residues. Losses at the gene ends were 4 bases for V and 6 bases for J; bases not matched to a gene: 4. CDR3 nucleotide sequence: TGTGCCAGTAGTAGGACAGGGATGGATGGCTACACCTTC. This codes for CASSRTGMDGYTF. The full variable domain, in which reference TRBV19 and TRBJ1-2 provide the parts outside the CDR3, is DGGITQSPKYLFRKEGQNVTLSCEQNLNHDAMYWYRQDPGQGLRLIYYSQIVNDFQKGDIAEGYSVSREKKESFPLTVTSAQKNPTAFYLCASSRTGMDGYTFGSGTRLTVV.

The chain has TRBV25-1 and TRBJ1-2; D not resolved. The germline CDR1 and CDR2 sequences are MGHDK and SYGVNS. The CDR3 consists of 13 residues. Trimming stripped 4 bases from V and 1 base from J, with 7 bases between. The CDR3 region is CASSVGLNYGYTF. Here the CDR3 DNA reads TGTGCCAGCAGTGTAGGACTTAACTATGGCTACACCTTC.

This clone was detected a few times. The CDR3 loop is CASSQGAIGNQPQHF. In DNA, the CDR3 is TGTGCCAGCAGCCAGGGGGCCATTGGAAATCAGCCCCAGCATTTT. The chain is built from TRBV3-1 (or the pseudogene TRBV3-2) and TRBJ1-5; the D gene is possibly TRBD1 (6 bases). The CDR3 has 15 residues. With 3 bases removed from V and 4 bases from J, the gap between germline ends came to 13 bases. In germline, CDR1 is LGHDT, CDR2 YNNKEL (reference sequence).

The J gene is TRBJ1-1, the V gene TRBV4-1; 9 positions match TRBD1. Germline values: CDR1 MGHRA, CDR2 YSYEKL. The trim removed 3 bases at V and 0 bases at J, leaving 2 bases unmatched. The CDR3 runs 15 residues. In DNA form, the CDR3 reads TGCGCCAGCAGCCAGACAGGGGGACTGAACACTGAAGCTTTCTTT. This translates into CASSQTGGLNTEAFF.

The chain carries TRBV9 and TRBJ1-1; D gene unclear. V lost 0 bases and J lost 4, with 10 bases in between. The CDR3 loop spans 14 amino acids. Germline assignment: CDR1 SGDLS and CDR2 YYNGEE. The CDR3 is CASSVGPSSTEAFF. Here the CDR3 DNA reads TGTGCCAGCAGCGTAGGTCCCTCCAGCACTGAAGCTTTCTTT.

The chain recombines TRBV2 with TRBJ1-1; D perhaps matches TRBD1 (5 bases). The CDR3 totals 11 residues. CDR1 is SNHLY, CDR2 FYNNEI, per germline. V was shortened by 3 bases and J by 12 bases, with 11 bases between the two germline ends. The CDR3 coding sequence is TGTGCCAGCAGTGAGGAGGGGTGGCCTTTCTTT. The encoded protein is CASSEEGWPFF.

Written as DNA, the CDR3 is TGTGCCTGGACCTCCGGATTAGGGGACAGTGGCTACACCTTC. Protein: CAWTSGLGDSGYTF. The chain combines TRBV30 with TRBJ1-2, with 7 bases fitting TRBD1. Germline-derived CDR1 and CDR2 are GTSNPN and SVGIG (reference sequence). V trimming: 4 bases; J trimming: 7 bases; junction bases outside the gene matches: 12. The CDR3 runs to 14 residues.

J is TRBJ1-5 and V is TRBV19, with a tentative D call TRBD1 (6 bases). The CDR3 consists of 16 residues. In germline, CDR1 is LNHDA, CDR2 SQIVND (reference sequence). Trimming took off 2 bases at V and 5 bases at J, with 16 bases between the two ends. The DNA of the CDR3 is TGTGCCAGTAGTATAATGGGCACAGGGTTGGATCAGCCCCAGCATTTT. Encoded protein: CASSIMGTGLDQPQHF.

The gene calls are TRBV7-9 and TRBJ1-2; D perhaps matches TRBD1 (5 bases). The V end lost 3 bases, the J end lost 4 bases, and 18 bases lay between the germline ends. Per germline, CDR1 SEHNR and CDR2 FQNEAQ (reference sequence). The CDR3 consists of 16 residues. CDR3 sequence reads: CASSLFIQEGRYGYTF. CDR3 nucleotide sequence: TGTGCCAGCAGCTTGTTCATACAGGAAGGACGCTATGGCTACACCTTC.

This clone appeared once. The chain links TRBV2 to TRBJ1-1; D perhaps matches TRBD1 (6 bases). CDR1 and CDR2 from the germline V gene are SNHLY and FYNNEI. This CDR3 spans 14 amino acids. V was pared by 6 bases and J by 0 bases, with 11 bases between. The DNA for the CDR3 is TGTGCCAGCAGACGGGACATTATGAACACTGAAGCTTTCTTT. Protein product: CASRRDIMNTEAFF. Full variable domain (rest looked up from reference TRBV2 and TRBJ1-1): EPEVTQTPSHQVTQMGQEVILRCVPISNHLYFYWYRQILGQKVEFLVSFYNNEISEKSEIFDDQFSVERPDGSNFTLKIRSTKLEDSAMYFCASRRDIMNTEAFFGQGTRLTVV.

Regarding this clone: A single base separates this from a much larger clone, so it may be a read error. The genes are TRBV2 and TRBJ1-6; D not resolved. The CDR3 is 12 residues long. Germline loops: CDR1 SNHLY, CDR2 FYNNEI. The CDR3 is CTSTPYNSPLHF. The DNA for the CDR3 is TGTACCAGCACCCCATATAATTCACCCCTCCACTTT.

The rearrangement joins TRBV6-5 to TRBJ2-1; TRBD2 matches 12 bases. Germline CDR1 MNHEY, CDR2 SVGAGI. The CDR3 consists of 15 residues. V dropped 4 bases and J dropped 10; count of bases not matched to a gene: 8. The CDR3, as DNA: TGTGCCAGCAGTTCCGGAGCTAGCGGGAGGGAGGAGCAGTTCTTC. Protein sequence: CASSSGASGREEQFF.

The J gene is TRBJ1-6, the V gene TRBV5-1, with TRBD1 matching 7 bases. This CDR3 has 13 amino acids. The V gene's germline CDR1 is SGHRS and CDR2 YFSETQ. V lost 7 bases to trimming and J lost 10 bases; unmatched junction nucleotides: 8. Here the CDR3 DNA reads TGCGCCAGCCGTGACAGGGAGTTCTCACCCCTCCACTTT. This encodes CASRDREFSPLHF. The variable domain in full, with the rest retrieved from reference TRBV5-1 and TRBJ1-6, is KAGVTQTPRYLIKTRGQQVTLSCSPISGHRSVSWYQQTPGQGLQFLFEYFSETQRNKGNFPGRFSGRQFSNSRSEMNVSTLELGDSALYLCASRDREFSPLHFGNGTRLTVT.

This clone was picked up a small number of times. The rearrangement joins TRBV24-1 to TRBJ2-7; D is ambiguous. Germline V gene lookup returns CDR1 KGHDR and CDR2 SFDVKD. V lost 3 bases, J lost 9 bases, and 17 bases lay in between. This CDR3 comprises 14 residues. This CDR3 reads CATSDTSLVARQYF. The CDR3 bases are TGTGCCACCAGTGATACCTCTTTGGTAGCTAGGCAGTACTTC.

CDR3: CASTRSGRGDTQYF. The CDR3 bases are TGTGCCAGCACCCGAAGCGGGAGAGGTGATACGCAGTATTTT. The rearrangement uses TRBV28 and TRBJ2-3; TRBD2 matches 8 bases. Germline CDR1 MDHEN, CDR2 SYDVKM. The CDR3 runs to 14 residues. V gave up 7 bases and J gave up 6 bases; unmatched junction bases: 9.

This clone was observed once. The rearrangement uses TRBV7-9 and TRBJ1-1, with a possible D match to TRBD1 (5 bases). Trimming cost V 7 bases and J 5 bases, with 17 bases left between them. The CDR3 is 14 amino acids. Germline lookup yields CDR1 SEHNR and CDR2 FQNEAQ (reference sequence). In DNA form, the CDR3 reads TGTGCCAGCACCACACAGGCGATTCGGACTGAAGCTTTCTTT. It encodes CASTTQAIRTEAFF.

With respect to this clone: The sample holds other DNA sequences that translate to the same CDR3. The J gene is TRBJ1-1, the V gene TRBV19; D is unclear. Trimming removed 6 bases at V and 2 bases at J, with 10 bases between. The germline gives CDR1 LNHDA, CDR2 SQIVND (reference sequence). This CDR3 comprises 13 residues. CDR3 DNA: TGTGCCAGTAGCTCCGGACTTAACACTGAAGCTTTCTTT. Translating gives CASSSGLNTEAFF.

DNA for the CDR3: TGTGCCAGCAGCTTCTCAGGGGATACGCAGTATTTT. Translated: CASSFSGDTQYF. The chain has TRBV5-4 and TRBJ2-3; D possibly corresponds to TRBD1 (5 bases). This CDR3 has 12 residues. The germline gives CDR1 SGHNT, CDR2 YYREEE (reference sequence). The V gene lost 2 bases and the J gene lost 6 bases, with 7 bases spanning the gap.

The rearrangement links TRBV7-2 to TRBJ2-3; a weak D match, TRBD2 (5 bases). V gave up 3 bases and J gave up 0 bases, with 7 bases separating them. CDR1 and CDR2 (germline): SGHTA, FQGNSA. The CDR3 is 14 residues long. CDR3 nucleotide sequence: TGTGCCAGCAGCTTGCGGAGGAGCACAGATACGCAGTATTTT. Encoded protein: CASSLRRSTDTQYF.

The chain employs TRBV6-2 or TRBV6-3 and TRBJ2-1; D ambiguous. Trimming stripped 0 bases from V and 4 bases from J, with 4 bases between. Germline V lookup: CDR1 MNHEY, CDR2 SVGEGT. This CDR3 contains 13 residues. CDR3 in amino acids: CASSYSSYNEQFF. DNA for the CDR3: TGTGCCAGCAGTTACTCCTCGTACAATGAGCAGTTCTTC.

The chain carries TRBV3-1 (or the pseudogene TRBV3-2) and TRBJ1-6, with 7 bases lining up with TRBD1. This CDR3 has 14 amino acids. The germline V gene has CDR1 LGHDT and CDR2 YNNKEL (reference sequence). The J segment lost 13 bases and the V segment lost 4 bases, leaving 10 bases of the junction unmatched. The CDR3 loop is CASSLPAGGTPLHF. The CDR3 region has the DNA TGTGCCAGCAGCCTCCCGGCAGGGGGGACTCCCCTCCACTTT.

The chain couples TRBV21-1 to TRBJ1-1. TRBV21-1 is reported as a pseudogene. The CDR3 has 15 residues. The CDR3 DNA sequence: TGTGCCAGCAGCAAAGTGCGGGTACAGAGAGCTGAAGCTTTCTTT. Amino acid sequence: CASSKVRVQRAEAFF.

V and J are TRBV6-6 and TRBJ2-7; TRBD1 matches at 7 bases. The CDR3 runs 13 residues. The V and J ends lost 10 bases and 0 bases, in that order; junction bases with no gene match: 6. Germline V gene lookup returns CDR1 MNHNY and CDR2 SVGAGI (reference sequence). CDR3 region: CAKGTASSYEQYF. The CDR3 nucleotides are TGTGCCAAGGGGACAGCGAGCTCCTACGAGCAGTACTTC.

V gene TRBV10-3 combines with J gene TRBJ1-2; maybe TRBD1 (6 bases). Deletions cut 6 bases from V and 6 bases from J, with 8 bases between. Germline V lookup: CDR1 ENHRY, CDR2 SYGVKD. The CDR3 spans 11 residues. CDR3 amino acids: CAISRQDGYTF. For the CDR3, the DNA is TGTGCCATCAGCCGACAGGATGGCTACACCTTC.

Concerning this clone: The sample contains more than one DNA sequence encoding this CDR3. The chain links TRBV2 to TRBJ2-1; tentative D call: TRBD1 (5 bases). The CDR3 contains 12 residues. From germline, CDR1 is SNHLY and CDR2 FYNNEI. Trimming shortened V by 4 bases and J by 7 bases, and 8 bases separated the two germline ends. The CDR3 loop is CASSGDSNEQFF. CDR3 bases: TGTGCCAGCAGTGGAGACAGTAATGAGCAGTTCTTC.